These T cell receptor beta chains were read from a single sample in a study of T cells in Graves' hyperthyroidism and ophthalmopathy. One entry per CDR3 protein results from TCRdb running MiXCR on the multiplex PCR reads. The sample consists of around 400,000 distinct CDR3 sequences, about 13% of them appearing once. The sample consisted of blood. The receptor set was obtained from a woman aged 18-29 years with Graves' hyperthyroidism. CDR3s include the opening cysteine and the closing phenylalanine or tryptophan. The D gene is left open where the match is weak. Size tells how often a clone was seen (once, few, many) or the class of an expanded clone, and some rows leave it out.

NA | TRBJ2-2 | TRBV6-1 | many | CATSRGASGELFF | TGTGCCACTTCCCGGGGGGCCTCCGGGGAGCTGTTTTTT
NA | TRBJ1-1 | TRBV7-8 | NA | CASSLRQPNTEAFF | TGTGCCAGCAGCCTGCGACAGCCGAACACTGAAGCTTTCTTT
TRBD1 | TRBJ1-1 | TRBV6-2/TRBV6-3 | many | CASLSTGSTEAFF | TGTGCCAGCCTATCGACAGGGTCCACTGAAGCTTTCTTT
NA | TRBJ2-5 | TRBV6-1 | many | CASRTQWDLPETQYF | TGTGCCAGCAGGACCCAGTGGGATCTACCAGAGACCCAGTACTTC
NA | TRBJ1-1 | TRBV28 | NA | CASSFNKNTEAFF | TGTGCCAGCAGTTTTAACAAGAACACTGAAGCTTTCTTT
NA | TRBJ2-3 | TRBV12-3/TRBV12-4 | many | CASSLLAADTQYF | TGTGCCAGCAGTTTATTGGCTGCAGATACGCAGTATTTT
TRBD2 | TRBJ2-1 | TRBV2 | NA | CASRPPGLAGFNEQFF | TGTGCCAGCAGACCACCGGGACTAGCGGGGTTCAATGAGCAGTTCTTC
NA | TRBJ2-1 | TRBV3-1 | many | CASSRPGRRDEQFF | TGTGCCAGCAGCCGACCTGGCCGTCGGGATGAGCAGTTCTTC
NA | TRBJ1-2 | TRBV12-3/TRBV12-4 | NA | CARSLGGGGDYGYTF | TGTGCCCGCAGTTTGGGGGGAGGGGGTGACTATGGCTACACCTTC
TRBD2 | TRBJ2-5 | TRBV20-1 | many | CSAKESGGPTGETQYF | TGCAGTGCTAAAGAGAGCGGGGGGCCTACGGGAGAGACCCAGTACTTC
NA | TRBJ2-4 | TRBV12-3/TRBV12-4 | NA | CASSLNSLAKNIQYF | TGTGCCAGCAGTTTAAATTCCCTAGCCAAAAACATTCAGTACTTC
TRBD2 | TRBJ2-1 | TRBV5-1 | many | CASSLDLAGGFNEQFF | TGCGCCAGCAGCTTGGATTTAGCGGGGGGGTTCAATGAGCAGTTCTTC
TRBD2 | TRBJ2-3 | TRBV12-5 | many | CASGLGTSGTGDTQYF | TGTGCTAGTGGTTTAGGAACTAGCGGGACAGGAGATACGCAGTATTTT
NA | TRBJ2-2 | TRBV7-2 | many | CASSWIPNTGELFF | TGTGCCAGCAGCTGGATACCCAACACCGGGGAGCTGTTTTTT
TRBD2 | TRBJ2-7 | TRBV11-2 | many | CASSLRPPEAGVIEQYF | TGTGCCAGCAGCTTACGCCCCCCCGAAGCGGGAGTAATAGAGCAGTACTTC
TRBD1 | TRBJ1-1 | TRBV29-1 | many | CSAGQGSTEAFF | TGCAGCGCCGGACAGGGAAGCACTGAAGCTTTCTTT
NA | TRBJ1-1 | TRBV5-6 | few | CASSWGVDFGNTEAFF | TGTGCCAGCAGCTGGGGGGTTGACTTTGGAAACACTGAAGCTTTCTTT
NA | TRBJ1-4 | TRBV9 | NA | CASSVEPGAGEKLFF | TGTGCCAGCAGCGTAGAACCAGGGGCGGGGGAAAAACTGTTTTTT
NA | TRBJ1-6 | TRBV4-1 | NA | CASSLEGSNRNSPLHF | TGCGCCAGCAGCCTCGAAGGGAGCAACCGGAATTCACCCCTCCACTTT
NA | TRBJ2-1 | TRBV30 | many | CAWSPYNEQFF | TGTGCCTGGAGTCCCTACAATGAGCAGTTCTTC
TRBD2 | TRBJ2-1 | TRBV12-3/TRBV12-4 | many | CASSARLAGVSEQFF | TGTGCCAGCAGTGCCAGACTAGCGGGAGTGTCTGAGCAGTTCTTC
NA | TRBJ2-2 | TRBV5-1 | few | CASLSTRGGANTGELFF | TGCGCCAGCCTAAGTACCAGGGGCGGAGCGAACACCGGGGAGCTGTTTTTT
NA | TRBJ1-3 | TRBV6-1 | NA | CASSEAHPSSGNTIYF | TGTGCCAGCAGTGAAGCCCACCCCAGCTCTGGAAACACCATATATTTT
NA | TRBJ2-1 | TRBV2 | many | CASRGIGRVDNEQFF | TGTGCCAGCAGGGGCATAGGGAGAGTCGACAATGAGCAGTTCTTC
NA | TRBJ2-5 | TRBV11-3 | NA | CASSWGGVETQYF | TGTGCCAGCAGCTGGGGGGGCGTCGAGACCCAGTACTTC
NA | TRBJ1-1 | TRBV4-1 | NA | CASSPVGRKNTEAFF | TGCGCCAGCAGTCCTGTGGGGCGGAAGAACACTGAAGCTTTCTTT
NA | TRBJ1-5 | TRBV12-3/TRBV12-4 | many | CASSLGTEVYSNQPQHF | TGTGCCAGCAGTTTGGGGACGGAAGTCTATAGCAATCAGCCCCAGCATTTT
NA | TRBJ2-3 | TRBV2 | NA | CASSVRSSPGTQYF | TGTGCCAGCAGTGTTCGGAGTTCACCCGGTACGCAGTATTTT
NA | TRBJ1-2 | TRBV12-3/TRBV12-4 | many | CASSLGRRGGYTF | TGTGCCAGCAGTTTAGGAAGGCGCGGGGGCTACACCTTC
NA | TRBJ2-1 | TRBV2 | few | CASSQTRRDNYNEQFF | TGTGCCAGCAGCCAAACGAGGCGGGACAACTACAATGAGCAGTTCTTC
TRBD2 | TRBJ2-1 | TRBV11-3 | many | CASSPEAGYPYNEQFF | TGTGCCAGCAGCCCCGAAGCGGGGTACCCCTACAATGAGCAGTTCTTC
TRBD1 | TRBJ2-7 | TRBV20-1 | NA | CSARPGTGGYEQYF | TGCAGTGCTCGCCCCGGGACAGGGGGCTACGAGCAGTACTTC
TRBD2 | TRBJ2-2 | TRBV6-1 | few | CASSTGGTNTGELFF | TGTGCCAGCAGCACCGGGGGGACGAACACCGGGGAGCTGTTTTTT
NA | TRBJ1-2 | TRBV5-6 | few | CASSQSQQGIYGYTF | TGTGCCAGCAGCCAAAGTCAGCAGGGTATCTATGGCTACACCTTC
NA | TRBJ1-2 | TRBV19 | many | CASIGPDGGAHYGYTF | TGTGCCAGTATCGGGCCCGATGGTGGGGCGCACTATGGCTACACCTTC
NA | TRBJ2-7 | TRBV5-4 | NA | CASSQGGEPAYEQYF | TGTGCCAGCAGCCAGGGGGGGGAGCCTGCCTACGAGCAGTACTTC
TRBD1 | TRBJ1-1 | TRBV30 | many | CAWISGQGSEAFF | TGTGCCTGGATTTCTGGACAGGGCTCTGAAGCTTTCTTT
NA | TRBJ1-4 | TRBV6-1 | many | CASSPSWGNEKLFF | TGTGCCAGCAGCCCTAGTTGGGGGAATGAAAAACTGTTTTTT
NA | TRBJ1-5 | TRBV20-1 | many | CSARVVGAQGKNQPQHF | TGCAGTGCTAGAGTAGTCGGGGCTCAGGGGAAGAATCAGCCCCAGCATTTT
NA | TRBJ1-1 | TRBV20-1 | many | CSARDRVRVNTEAFF | TGCAGTGCTAGAGATCGGGTCAGGGTGAACACTGAAGCTTTCTTT
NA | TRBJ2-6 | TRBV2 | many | CASSEYHSAGANVLTF | TGTGCCAGCAGTGAATACCATTCAGCTGGGGCCAACGTCCTGACTTTC
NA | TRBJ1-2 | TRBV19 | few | CASFGPEVHYYGYTF | TGTGCCAGTTTTGGCCCAGAGGTCCACTACTATGGCTACACCTTC
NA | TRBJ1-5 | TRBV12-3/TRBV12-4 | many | CASRYTAGQPQHF | TGTGCCAGCAGATACACCGCGGGTCAGCCCCAGCATTTT
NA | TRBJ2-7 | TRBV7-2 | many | CASRALGYEQYF | TGTGCCAGCAGAGCCCTCGGGTACGAGCAGTACTTC
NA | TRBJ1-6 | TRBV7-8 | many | CASSLEGGSSYNSPLHF | TGTGCCAGCAGCTTAGAAGGAGGAAGCTCCTATAATTCACCCCTCCACTTT
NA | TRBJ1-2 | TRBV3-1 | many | CASSQGTYGYTF | TGTGCCAGCAGCCAGGGGACCTATGGCTACACCTTC
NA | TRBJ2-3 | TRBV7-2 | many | CASRDRGGTDTQYF | TGTGCCAGCAGGGACAGAGGAGGTACAGATACGCAGTATTTT
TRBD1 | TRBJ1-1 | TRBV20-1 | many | CSARGYRGFTEAFF | TGCAGTGCTAGGGGCTACAGGGGGTTCACTGAAGCTTTCTTT
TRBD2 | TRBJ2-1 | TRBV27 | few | CASSLLAKAGGGLEQFF | TGTGCCAGCAGTTTACTCGCCAAGGCGGGAGGCGGGCTTGAGCAGTTCTTC
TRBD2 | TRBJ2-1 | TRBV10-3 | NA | CAISEPISGGNNEQFF | TGTGCCATCAGTGAGCCAATTTCGGGGGGAAACAATGAGCAGTTCTTC
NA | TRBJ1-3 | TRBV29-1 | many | CSVDRGNTIYF | TGCAGCGTTGACAGGGGAAACACCATATATTTT
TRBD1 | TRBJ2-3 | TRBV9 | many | CASSAPGQGETDTQYF | TGTGCCAGCAGCGCCCCGGGACAGGGGGAGACAGATACGCAGTATTTT
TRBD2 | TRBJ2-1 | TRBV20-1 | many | CSALAGGNEQFF | TGCAGTGCCCTGGCGGGAGGCAATGAGCAGTTCTTC
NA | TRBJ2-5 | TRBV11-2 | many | CASSLGGAQYF | TGTGCCAGCAGCTTAGGCGGAGCCCAGTACTTC
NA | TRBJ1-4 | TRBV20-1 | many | CSARGRPEKLFF | TGCAGTGCTAGGGGACGGCCCGAAAAACTGTTTTTT
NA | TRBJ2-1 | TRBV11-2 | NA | CASSFRGNNEQSF | TGTGCCAGCAGCTTCAGGGGAAACAATGAGCAGTCCTTC
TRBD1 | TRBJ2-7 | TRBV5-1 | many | CASSYGTGASYEQYF | TGCGCCAGCAGCTACGGGACAGGGGCGTCCTACGAGCAGTACTTC
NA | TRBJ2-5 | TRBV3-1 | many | CASSQASQTQYF | TGTGCCAGCAGCCAAGCCTCTCAGACCCAGTACTTC
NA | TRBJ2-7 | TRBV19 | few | CASSIGSLAYEQYF | TGTGCCAGTAGTATCGGTAGCCTGGCCTACGAGCAGTACTTC
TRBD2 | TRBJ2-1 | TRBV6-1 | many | CASRASSGGSDEQFF | TGTGCCAGCAGAGCCTCTAGCGGGGGTTCGGATGAGCAGTTCTTC